Reported below is one TCR beta chain. Other nucleotide sequences from this sample produce the same CDR3. The V gene lost 1 base and the J gene lost 5 bases, with 6 bases spanning the gap. This CDR3 spans 12 amino acids. Germline values: CDR1 PRHDT, CDR2 FYEKMQ (reference sequence). This table comes from immunoSEQ multiplex PCR, and its TCRdb copy is limited to in-frame clones, with some not included. The sample carries 950,000 to 1,200,000 clones, roughly 77% recorded once. This record comes from a study of shared clonotypes between healthy human individuals. This clonotype was sampled from a man aged 18 to 35 in good health. Some clones in this sample may be carry-over from other donors' samples. The chain employs TRBV13 and TRBJ2-7; the D gene is possibly TRBD1 (5 bases). The material sequenced was memory CD4+ T cells from PBMCs. The subset is: CD45RA-negative fraction. This CDR3 reads CASSLVGDEQYF. As DNA, the CDR3 is TGTGCCAGCAGCTTAGTAGGGGACGAGCAGTACTTC.